This T cell receptor (beta chain) was recovered during a study of cytomegalovirus exposure and HLA in healthy donors (dated by TCRdb to between 2016 and 2019). About the study as a whole: According to an earlier analysis of a few hundred of the donors, about 179 million T cells yielded 120 million or so unique TCR beta sequences and 250 to 350 Gb of sequence data. Around 330 gigabases of sequencing data and about 92 million unique TCR sequences made up an early release that covered 500 to 700 HLA-typed donors. Of the roughly 400 genotyped donors, around 81% fell in the genetic ancestry cluster associated with self-reported Caucasian donors. The study aimed to test whether signatures of past pathogen exposure could be identified by cataloging public T cell receptors. The T cell repertoires of around 730 subjects were profiled by immunosequencing and related to cytomegalovirus serostatus. A separate validation cohort of 100 to 150 different subjects was used in addition to the 666-subject first cohort. To predict cytomegalovirus infection status, the study combined high-throughput TCR immunosequencing, statistical association of individual TCRs with disease status, and machine learning. A later analysis re-analyzed previously published TCR beta repertoires from 666 donors and added high-resolution HLA genotyping to study TCR occurrence patterns. Rather than drawing on any new phenotypic data, the later analysis identified candidate immune exposures from TCR beta sequences and the way those sequences occurred across donors. An earlier analysis of a few hundred of the donors applied high-throughput TCR beta sequencing to assess whether each TCR beta V gene segment acted as functional or pseudogenic. Alongside the repertoire data, information on donor age, sex, ethnicity and CMV serostatus was compiled. Genome-wide SNP genotypes for about 65% of the 666 donors were used in a later genetic analysis, which treated that subset as a discovery cohort. All discovery cohort repertoires had been generated using a single sequencing platform. Class I and class II HLA loci were covered by the typing at four-digit resolution. Typing coverage varied by locus: about 620-630 donors for A, B, C, DRB1 and DQB1; approximately 500 for DQA1; some 610 for DPA1; under 490 for DPB1. Roughly 5 DR-DQ haplotypes were handled as single units for association and clustering because linkage in the cohort was strong. Across around 400 genotyped donors of the cohort, an average of approximately 200,000 unique TCR beta nucleotide sequences per donor were sequenced, and around 20% of those sequences were non-productive.

The CDR3 has 15 amino acids, counting the end cysteine and phenylalanine. The retained sequence is limited to the CDR3, 45 bases, with the frame set at the first base. CDR1 is given as MDHEN and CDR2 as SYDVKM, both from the germline V gene. V and J are trimmed by 7 bases and 4 bases, and the gene matches miss 8 bases of the junction. Of note for this clone: No cognate antigen has been identified for it. No much larger clonotype is one base removed from it; base qualities were not supplied.

Overall results and qualifications from the work: V-gene and J-gene trimming of TCR beta chains was associated with a missense DCLRE1C variant in a later genetic analysis, and the association was replicated in an independent cohort. A later analysis reported that several top co-occurrence clusters appeared linked to parvovirus B19, influenza, CMV and Epstein-Barr virus. According to a later analysis, TCR association rates differed among HLA loci, with DRB1 alleles showing the most associated TCRs and HLA-C alleles showing the fewest. Correlated functional status among segregating V segments might be attributable to linkage disequilibrium, but an unknown experimental factor could not be ruled out. Across donors, most TCR sequences were observed very rarely, whereas some public TCRs were present in many individuals. In an earlier analysis of some 500 of the donors, most TCR beta V segments were observed in productive rearrangements about 87% or about 30% of the time, broadly matching IMGT annotations. Cytomegalovirus status was reported to be diagnosed by the classifier with high specificity and sensitivity in both the original and validation cohorts. A cluster of highly shared sequence variants was judged likely to be a technical artifact of the sequencing pipeline. The earlier analysis of nearly 600 of the donors excluded 15 to 20 rarely observed V segments, including chromosome 9 orphons, because counts were too low. CMV serostatus was the only immune exposure information available for the cohort. According to a later genetic analysis, donors in an Asian-associated ancestry cluster had fewer N-insertions in productive TCRs than the approximately 610-donor mean. Strong co-occurrence of HLA alleles, especially DR and DQ, made assigning TCR associations to individual alleles difficult. The authors suggested that the approach could potentially be generalized to other disease states and immunological phenotypes. Three of the identified cytomegalovirus-associated TCR beta chains were confirmed in vitro to be specific for cytomegalovirus antigens. Most CMV-associated TCR beta chains appeared to be HLA-restricted in a later analysis, and the HLA associations seemed to be driven largely by CMV exposure. Roughly uniform sequencing depth across donors was assumed in presence/absence analyses, although this assumption may not hold. The 87-base-pair reads could not distinguish some IMGT-functional V segments, including TRBV6-2 and TRBV6-3, so those segments were excluded. A later analysis associated 16,951 TCR beta sequences with specific HLA alleles at a false discovery rate of 0.05. Because some donors lacked HLA typing at each locus, the association tests relied only on the typed subset. In a later analysis, HLA-associated TCR beta chains showed more clonal expansion and lower generation probabilities than non-associated chains that were equally common. In the study, roughly 160 TCR beta chains were listed as associated with cytomegalovirus. This cohort had only TCR beta chains sequenced, and the lack of alpha or paired-chain data limited which features could be detected. A further reported finding was that TCR beta sequences accurately predicted the HLA-A and HLA-B alleles for most subjects in the first cohort.

The cohort comprised 550 to 700 healthy bone marrow donors. Cohort members were all nominally healthy when sampled, although unrecorded immune exposures were likely present. The donor tested CMV seronegative and was one of the 352 seronegative cohort members. A peripheral blood sample was provided by each donor, and peripheral blood mononuclear cells were used for TCR beta sequencing. Genomic DNA extraction from the blood cell samples was performed with the Qiagen DNeasy Blood Extraction Kit. Preparation of the library involved the immunoSEQ multiplex PCR assay. For the multiplex PCR, a mixture combining 60 forward primers for TCR Vbeta segments and 13 reverse primers for TCR Jbeta segments was used. A multiplex PCR assay on genomic DNA amplified the CDR3 region of rearranged TCR beta genes. Amplified TCR beta libraries were sequenced as 87-base-pair reads on the Illumina HiSeq System. As for the original processing: In a later analysis, some 80 million unique TCR beta chains were counted across the approximately 620 repertoires, and around 11 million of these chains were shared by at least two donors. To remove PCR and sequencing errors, raw reads were error-corrected and collapsed into unique sequences using a nearest-neighbor algorithm that merged closely related sequences. CDR3 sequences were aligned to IMGT reference sequences to assign V, D and J gene segments. For a sequence to be retained, a match of at least six nucleotides was required to both a V gene segment and a J gene segment. A rearrangement counted as productive if the CDR3 had no stop codons and remained in frame with V and J, and every other rearrangement counted as non-productive. CDR3 was defined by IMGT convention, running from the second conserved V-encoded cysteine to the conserved J-encoded phenylalanine. The earlier analysis of 587 of the donors excluded sequences that lacked an unambiguous match to a single V gene segment. An earlier analysis of under 750 of the donors called V segments functional above 56.7% productive rearrangements and segregating when the between-donor standard deviation exceeded 5%. A statistical classification framework was built to diagnose cytomegalovirus status from the catalog of TCR beta chain sequences. In a later analysis, V and J genes were assigned by comparing TCR nucleotide sequences against IMGT/GENE-DB human TR gene sequences. In a later analysis, CDR3 sequences and most-parsimonious VDJ recombination scenarios were assigned using the TCRdist pipeline. In a later analysis, each TCR beta chain was defined by its CDR3 amino acid sequence together with its V-gene family, and reads lacking a unique V-gene family were excluded. In a later analysis, 550 to 650 highly shared, low-generation-probability nucleotide sequences were removed to address suspected cross-contamination and a sequencing artifact. For each public chain, a later analysis derived a clonal expansion index from normalized ranks of inferred template counts within each repertoire. Generation probabilities in a later analysis came from a VDJ recombination model fitted to out-of-frame rearrangements, and those results were checked against IGoR. A later analysis scored TCR-TCR, TCR-HLA and TCR-CMV co-occurrence with hypergeometric tests, applying a repertoire-size bias correction to TCR pairs. In a later analysis, false discovery rates were estimated by permuting HLA or CMV assignments 20 times. In a later analysis, co-occurring TCRs were grouped using DBSCAN, with TCRdist sequence similarity added in when clustering inside HLA-allele-positive subsets. For co-occurrence clustering, repertoires with fewer than 30,000 or more than 120,000 public chains were excluded, along with five or six repertoires with anomalous nucleotide sharing. TCRdb retrieved this table from immuneACCESS and kept in-frame rearrangements only. Not all clones are present; in checked studies, unresolved V genes account for under half, and no reason is known for the remainder. The V and J calls and the clone size are those of that table, but D and trimming were determined from the DNA. The sample profile shows 120,000 to 150,000 clones; more than 75% of them were found once. More than 3% of the sample goes to the ten largest clones.

This sequence originates from a female donor in good health and CMV-seronegative. The material sequenced was PBMCs. The chain couples TRBV28 to TRBJ2-1, with 9 middle bases fitting TRBD1. CDR3 loop: CASIKWDRAYNEQFF. The base sequence is TGTGCCAGCATTAAGTGGGACAGGGCTTACAATGAGCAGTTCTTC.